These T cell receptor beta chains were read from a single sample in a study of PD-1 blockade in mismatch repair-deficient tumors. The method was immunoSEQ multiplex PCR; TCRdb's version includes in-frame clones alone and lacks a portion of them. This sample yields 30,000 to 45,000 clones, of which around 80% are seen a single time; around 1% belongs to the top ten. Sequences were derived from PBMCs, sampled roughly 40 weeks after starting pembrolizumab. These receptors were taken from an adult with mismatch repair-deficient cancer. The CDR3 runs from the conserved cysteine through the conserved F or W. A D gene is named only where the DNA matches it firmly. Not all rows give a size; the values are once, few, many and, for expanded clones, a class.

D gene	V gene	clone size	J gene	CDR3 DNA	CDR3 protein
TRBD2	TRBV11-3	once	TRBJ2-1	TGTGCCAGCAGCCCGGGACTAGCGGGAGGTTTCGATGAGCAGTTCTTC	CASSPGLAGGFDEQFF
TRBD1	TRBV6-5	medium-sized	TRBJ2-7	TGTGCCAGCAGCCAAAGTACAGGGGGCCACGAGCAGTACTTC	CASSQSTGGHEQYF
TRBD2	TRBV11-1	NA	TRBJ2-2	TGTGCCAGCAGTCGAGGTAGCGGGAGAGGGAACACCGGGGAGCTGTTTTTT	CASSRGSGRGNTGELFF
TRBD2	TRBV7-2	NA	TRBJ2-3	TGTGCCAGCAGCCCGGGACTAGCGGGAGCCTTAGATACGCAGTATTTT	CASSPGLAGALDTQYF
TRBD1	TRBV6-1	NA	TRBJ1-5	TGTGCCAGCAGTGAAGAGACAGGGCGTCAGCCCCAGCATTTT	CASSEETGRQPQHF
TRBD1	TRBV11-2	NA	TRBJ1-5	TGTGCCAGCAGCCCACAGGGGTTCCGCAATCAGCCCCAGCATTTT	CASSPQGFRNQPQHF
TRBD2	TRBV5-4	NA	TRBJ2-1	TGTGCCAGCAGCTTGGGTGGGAGCGGGGATGAGCAGTTCTTC	CASSLGGSGDEQFF
NA	TRBV10-3	NA	TRBJ1-2	TGTGCCATCAATCCAGGGAAGACTAACTATGGCTACACCTTC	CAINPGKTNYGYTF
TRBD1	TRBV5-1	NA	TRBJ1-4	TGCGCCAGCAGCTTTGACAGGGGAGAAAAACTGTTTTTT	CASSFDRGEKLFF
TRBD2	TRBV5-1	NA	TRBJ2-7	TGCGCCAGCAGCCATATAGCGGGAGCAACCTACGAGCAGTACTTC	CASSHIAGATYEQYF
TRBD2	TRBV5-1	NA	TRBJ2-5	TGCGCCAGCAGCTTGGGACTAGCGGGAGCAGAGACCCAGTACTTC	CASSLGLAGAETQYF
TRBD1	TRBV11-3	NA	TRBJ2-7	TGTGCCAGCAGCTCTCTCATTGGACAGGGCGACCACGAGCAGTACTTC	CASSSLIGQGDHEQYF
NA	TRBV28	NA	TRBJ1-2	TGTGCCAGCAGTTTAGAGCTCCTGCGGTGGGGCTACACCTTC	CASSLELLRWGYTF
NA	TRBV11-2	NA	TRBJ1-1	TGTGCCAGCAGCTTAGACAAGAGGGCTTTCTTT	CASSLDKRAFF
NA	TRBV18	NA	TRBJ2-5	TGTGCCAGCCTCCCCAATAGACAAGAGACCCAGTACTTC	CASLPNRQETQYF
NA	TRBV6-6	NA	TRBJ1-5	TGTGCCAGCAGTTACGCGATCCTCCTACAGCCCCAGCATTTT	CASSYAILLQPQHF
TRBD2	TRBV11-1	NA	TRBJ2-7	TGTGCCAGCCGGGTAGCGGGAGGATCCTACGAGCAGTACTTC	CASRVAGGSYEQYF
NA	TRBV11-2	NA	TRBJ2-5	TGTGCCAGCAGCTTCGGGGTTGTGGGGGAGACCCAGTACTTC	CASSFGVVGETQYF
TRBD1	TRBV29-1	NA	TRBJ2-7	TGCAGCGTTGCGGCTACGGGACAGGGGGCCTACGAGCAGTACTTC	CSVAATGQGAYEQYF
NA	TRBV29-1	NA	TRBJ1-1	TGCAGCGCCTGGGAGGGCACTGAAGCTTTCTTT	CSAWEGTEAFF
TRBD2	TRBV5-3	NA	TRBJ2-1	TGTGCCAGAAGCTTGGGACGGTTCGGGACTAGTCCTCTTGGGGATGAGCAGTTCTTC	CARSLGRFGTSPLGDEQFF
NA	TRBV7-2	NA	TRBJ1-5	TGTGCCAGCAGCTTATATTGGGGCTCCAATCAGCCCCAGCATTTT	CASSLYWGSNQPQHF
NA	TRBV19	NA	TRBJ2-1	TGTGCCAGTAGTATATTACTTTCTAGCTCCTACAATGAGCAGTTCTTC	CASSILLSSSYNEQFF
TRBD1	TRBV5-8	NA	TRBJ1-2	TGTGCCAGCAGCTTACTTCTGGGGACAGGGACTGGGTATGGCTACACCTTC	CASSLLLGTGTGYGYTF
TRBD1	TRBV7-3	NA	TRBJ2-1	TGTGCCAGCAGCTTAATTCCGGGACAGGGTACGAATGAGCAGTTCTTC	CASSLIPGQGTNEQFF
TRBD1	TRBV28	few	TRBJ2-7	TGTGCCAGCAGACCCGGGACAGGAACCTACGAGCAGTACTTC	CASRPGTGTYEQYF
TRBD2	TRBV7-3	NA	TRBJ2-3	TGTGCCAGCAGCCAAGGGCTGGGAGGGCCCCATCTCACAGATACGCAGTATTTT	CASSQGLGGPHLTDTQYF
NA	TRBV5-4	NA	TRBJ2-7	TGTGCCAGCAGCTTGTCACCAGGCCCCTACGAGCAGTACTTC	CASSLSPGPYEQYF
NA	TRBV5-5	NA	TRBJ2-7	TGTGCCAGCAGCTTGGGGATACAGGTCTCCTACGAGCAGTACTTC	CASSLGIQVSYEQYF
NA	TRBV7-9	NA	TRBJ2-2	TGTGCCAGCAGTTCAGACAGGGTGAATTTAGCGGGACACACCGGGGAGCTGTTTTTT	CASSSDRVNLAGHTGELFF
TRBD1	TRBV2	NA	TRBJ1-2	TGTGCCAGCAGCACAGACAGGGATCGAGGCTACACCTTC	CASSTDRDRGYTF
TRBD1	TRBV28	NA	TRBJ1-1	TGTGCCAGCAGTTTACAGGGGGGAACTGAAGCTTTCTTT	CASSLQGGTEAFF
TRBD1	TRBV5-4	NA	TRBJ1-4	TGTGCCAGCAGCCTGTCCCGGGACAGCGAAAAACTGTTTTTT	CASSLSRDSEKLFF
NA	TRBV7-9	NA	TRBJ1-1	TGTGCCAGCAGCGCCTACCAGGGCGGATGGACTGAAGCTTTCTTT	CASSAYQGGWTEAFF
TRBD1	TRBV5-4	NA	TRBJ1-2	TGTGCCAGCAGCTTTACCGACAGGGGCTATGGCTACACCTTC	CASSFTDRGYGYTF
NA	TRBV7-9	NA	TRBJ2-7	TGTGCCAGCAGCAGGGACTCCGGCTACGAGCAGTACTTC	CASSRDSGYEQYF
TRBD1	TRBV11-3	NA	TRBJ2-1	TGTGCCAGCAGCTTCGCCGGGACAGGGTTTTTTGAGCAGTTCTTC	CASSFAGTGFFEQFF
TRBD2	TRBV11-3	NA	TRBJ2-1	TGTGCCAGCAGCTTAGCTAGCGGATACAATGAGCAGTTCTTC	CASSLASGYNEQFF
NA	TRBV5-1	NA	TRBJ2-3	TGCGCCAGCACCTCGAATTCGGGACTCCGCACAGATACGCAGTATTTT	CASTSNSGLRTDTQYF
TRBD2	TRBV7-8	NA	TRBJ2-1	TGTGCCAGCAGCTCCTCGACTAGCGGGACAAGGCAGTTCTTC	CASSSSTSGTRQFF